Shown below are 17 T cell receptor beta chains from a single sample sequenced in a study of PD-L1 blockade in urothelial cancer. Clones were read by immunoSEQ multiplex PCR, and TCRdb kept only the in-frame ones, dropping some. The sample lists about 82,000 clones, roughly 82% occurring once. This specimen consisted of PBMCs, obtained around atezolizumab (anti-PD-L1) treatment. The receptors come from a man aged 70-80 years with urothelial cancer.

The rearrangement joins TRBV12-5 to TRBJ1-1; no reliable D call. Germline CDR1 LGHNT, CDR2 FRNRAP. V was trimmed by 3 bases and J by 2 bases, leaving 16 bases between them. The CDR3 has 16 amino acids. CDR3 coding DNA: TGTGCTAGTGGTTTTTCGCCTGGGCAGTTAAACACTGAAGCTTTCTTT. Its protein product is CASGFSPGQLNTEAFF. Looking up the rest from reference TRBV12-5 and TRBJ1-1 gives the full variable domain: DARVTQTPRHKVTEMGQEVTMRCQPILGHNTVFWYRQTMMQGLELLAYFRNRAPLDDSGMPKDRFSAEMPDATLATLKIQPSEPRDSAVYFCASGFSPGQLNTEAFFGQGTRLTVV.

The chain employs TRBV15 and TRBJ2-5, with unresolved D. This CDR3 is built from 13 residues. Germline V CDR1 and CDR2: LNHNV, YYDKDF (reference sequence). V lost 2 bases and J lost 2, with 6 bases in between. The CDR3 sequence is CATSRTVQETQYF. The CDR3 DNA is TGTGCCACCAGCAGAACAGTGCAAGAGACCCAGTACTTC.

The chain combines TRBV13 with TRBJ1-5; the match to TRBD1 covers 7 bases. Per the germline V gene, CDR1 is PRHDT and CDR2 is FYEKMQ (reference sequence). The CDR3 sequence is 13 residues long. V trimming: 5 bases; J trimming: 6 bases; junction bases outside the gene matches: 4. In DNA, the CDR3 is TGTGCCAGCAGCCAACAGGGGAGTCAGCCCCAGCATTTT. The encoded protein is CASSQQGSQPQHF.

The chain uses TRBV7-3 and TRBJ2-2, with a weak D call TRBD2 (5 bases). V was clipped by 5 bases and J by 0 bases, with 10 bases between them. Looked up from germline, CDR1 is SGHTA and CDR2 is FQGTGA. There are 15 residues in the CDR3. The CDR3 nucleotides are TGTGCCAGCAGCAGGACTGGCCCGAACACCGGGGAGCTGTTTTTT. Translating gives CASSRTGPNTGELFF.

By share, this clone counts as medium-sized. This chain uses TRBV29-1 with TRBJ2-7, with 7 bases fitting TRBD2. V shed 0 bases, J shed 0 bases, and the junction held 5 bases outside the gene matches. Germline lookup yields CDR1 SQVTM and CDR2 ANQGSEA. The CDR3 extends over 15 amino acids. The CDR3 DNA sequence: TGCAGCGTTGAAGATCTGGGCGGGAGCTCCTACGAGCAGTACTTC. Translating it yields CSVEDLGGSSYEQYF.

V usage is TRBV18 and J usage is TRBJ1-2; 9 nucleotides align to TRBD1. The trim removed 3 bases at V and 2 bases at J, leaving 4 bases unmatched. CDR3 size: 15 residues. In germline, CDR1 is KGHSH, CDR2 LQKENI. The CDR3 spells CASSPRDRGNYGYTF. The CDR3, as DNA: TGTGCCAGCTCACCCCGAGACAGGGGGAACTATGGCTACACCTTC.

This sequence joins TRBV6-5 and TRBJ1-1, with TRBD1 matching 8 bases. The CDR3 is made up of 13 amino acids. Germline assignment: CDR1 MNHEY and CDR2 SVGAGI. V gave up 5 bases and J gave up 6 bases; unmatched junction bases: 5. The CDR3 spells CASSRGTGPEAFF. The CDR3 nucleotides read TGTGCCAGCAGTCGCGGGACAGGCCCTGAAGCTTTCTTT.

This rearrangement joins TRBV28 to TRBJ2-7, with 10 bases aligning to TRBD2. This CDR3 spans 16 amino acids. Germline V gene lookup returns CDR1 MDHEN and CDR2 SYDVKM. The V and J ends lost 7 bases and 4 bases, in that order; junction bases with no gene match: 13. The CDR3 DNA is TGTGCCAGCAATTCGGGCCTAGCGGGAGCCCGGTACGAGCAGTACTTC. Translated, it gives CASNSGLAGARYEQYF.

The chain recombines TRBV9 with TRBJ2-1; TRBD1 is a possible D gene (5 bases). The CDR3 has 15 amino acids. V lost 4 bases and J 1 base, leaving 12 bases between the germline ends. Germline V gene lookup returns CDR1 SGDLS and CDR2 YYNGEE. Here the CDR3 reads CASSPQVMSYNEQFF. The CDR3 bases are TGTGCCAGCAGCCCACAGGTTATGTCCTACAATGAGCAGTTCTTC.

This clone occurred once. The chain joins TRBV7-8 to TRBJ2-7, with a weak D call TRBD1 (6 bases). CDR1 is SGHVS and CDR2 is FQNEAQ in the germline V gene. The CDR3 extends over 14 amino acids. V was trimmed by 5 bases and J by 4 bases, leaving 15 bases between them. The CDR3 protein is CASSEVGATYEQYF. DNA of the CDR3: TGTGCCAGCAGCGAAGTGGGGGCGACTTACGAGCAGTACTTC. Full variable domain (remainder filled in from reference TRBV7-8 and TRBJ2-7): GAGVSQSPRYKVAKRGQDVALRCDPISGHVSLFWYQQALGQGPEFLTYFQNEAQLDKSGLPSDRFFAERPEGSVSTLKIQRTQQEDSAVYLCASSEVGATYEQYFGPGTRLTVT.

The chain combines TRBV2 with TRBJ2-7; weak D call: TRBD1 (6 bases). CDR3 length: 14 amino acids. The V and J ends lost 7 bases and 4 bases respectively, with 17 bases between them. The germline V gene encodes CDR1 SNHLY and CDR2 FYNNEI. CDR3 DNA sequence: TGTGCCAGCAAGGGCACGGCAGGGGAATACGAGCAGTACTTC. It is translated as CASKGTAGEYEQYF.

The V gene is TRBV4-1, the J gene TRBJ2-4; tentatively, D is TRBD1 (5 bases). Germline V CDR1 and CDR2: MGHRA, YSYEKL. The CDR3 spans 15 residues. The germline V and J ends were trimmed by 4 bases and 4 bases, with 14 bases remaining between them. This chain's CDR3 is CASSPTDRGKNIQYF. CDR3 sequence (DNA): TGCGCCAGCAGCCCAACGGATAGGGGAAAAAACATTCAGTACTTC.

V gene TRBV9 combines with J gene TRBJ1-1, with 7 bases matching TRBD1. Looked up from germline, CDR1 is SGDLS and CDR2 is YYNGEE. Trimming at V came to 0 bases and at J to 4 bases, leaving 0 bases not matched to a gene. There are 13 residues in the CDR3. The CDR3 DNA follows: TGTGCCAGCAGCGTAGGGACAGGCACTGAAGCTTTCTTT. This sequence encodes CASSVGTGTEAFF.

This clone has a single count. V and J are TRBV15 and TRBJ2-2; tentatively, D is TRBD2 (5 bases). The CDR3 has 15 amino acids. With 1 base removed from V and 5 bases from J, the gap between germline ends came to 11 bases. CDR1 is LNHNV, CDR2 YYDKDF, per germline (reference sequence). CDR3 amino acids: CATSRAGLTTGELFF. The DNA for the CDR3 is TGTGCCACCAGCAGAGCAGGACTGACTACCGGGGAGCTGTTTTTT.

The chain links TRBV19 to TRBJ1-4; 7 positions agree with TRBD1. V gave up 5 bases and J gave up 7 bases; unmatched junction bases: 7. This CDR3 has 14 residues. The V gene's germline CDR1 is LNHDA and CDR2 SQIVND (reference sequence). The CDR3 region has the DNA TGTGCCAGTAGTTCACAGGGGAAGGGTGAAAAACTGTTTTTT. This codes for CASSSQGKGEKLFF. The complete variable domain, with remaining parts taken from reference TRBV19 and TRBJ1-4, reads DGGITQSPKYLFRKEGQNVTLSCEQNLNHDAMYWYRQDPGQGLRLIYYSQIVNDFQKGDIAEGYSVSREKKESFPLTVTSAQKNPTAFYLCASSSQGKGEKLFFGSGTQLSVL.

This clone was seen at least ten times. The V and J genes are TRBV6-1 and TRBJ2-7, with D uncertain. From germline, CDR1 is MNHNS and CDR2 SASEGT. Trimming pared 3 bases from V and 9 bases from J, leaving 6 bases between. The CDR3 has 10 amino acids. The chain's CDR3 is CASSDSLQYF. The CDR3 bases are TGTGCCAGCAGTGACTCCTTGCAGTACTTC.

The rearrangement uses TRBV6-5 and TRBJ1-5; TRBD1 agrees at 7 bases. The CDR3 runs to 14 residues. CDR1 and CDR2 (germline): MNHEY, SVGAGI. J lost 3 bases, V lost 4 bases, and 3 bases had no gene match. Here the CDR3 reads CASSSGTDNQPQHF. The CDR3 nucleotides are TGTGCCAGCAGTTCCGGGACAGACAATCAGCCCCAGCATTTT.